What follows are 32 T cell receptor beta chains derived from one specimen sequenced in a study of shared clonotypes between healthy human individuals. TCRdb's copy holds only in-frame clones and misses some; the assay was immunoSEQ multiplex PCR. The sample carries about 320,000 clones, roughly 87% recorded once. What was sequenced was memory CD8+ T cells sorted from blood. Indicated subset: CD45RO+ cells pooled with CCR7-negative TemRA cells. The receptor set was obtained from a man younger than 30 in good health.

CDR3 bases: TGTGCCAGCTCCCCCGCCGGGGGCCCTAACACTGAAGCTTTCTTT. Protein product: CASSPAGGPNTEAFF. The chain uses TRBV7-3 and TRBJ1-1; D might be TRBD1 (6 bases). CDR1 and CDR2 (germline): SGHTA, FQGTGA. This CDR3 is 15 amino acids long. V lost 8 bases and J lost 2, with 18 bases in between.

This clone turned up a few times. The rearrangement joins TRBV2 to TRBJ1-1; 8 nucleotides match TRBD1. The junction had 6 bases not matched to a gene; V was cut back by 0 bases and J by 0 bases. This CDR3 region has 17 residues. Germline V lookup: CDR1 SNHLY, CDR2 FYNNEI. CDR3 sequence (DNA): TGTGCCAGCAGTGAAGCACTCGGACAGGGCATGAACACTGAAGCTTTCTTT. Protein: CASSEALGQGMNTEAFF.

V usage is TRBV28 and J usage is TRBJ2-1; TRBD2 aligns across 9 bases. With 6 bases clipped from V and 13 bases from J, the junction kept 7 bases outside the gene matches. The CDR3 is 12 amino acids. CDR1 and CDR2 from the germline V gene are MDHEN and SYDVKM. CDR3 loop: CASRASGAPQFF. CDR3 DNA sequence: TGTGCCAGCAGAGCTAGCGGGGCCCCTCAGTTCTTC.

The rearrangement links TRBV4-1 to TRBJ2-7; the match to TRBD1 covers 7 bases. The ends lost 5 bases at V and 7 bases at J; junction bases unmatched: 5. Germline values: CDR1 MGHRA, CDR2 YSYEKL. The CDR3 sequence is 12 residues long. The CDR3 bases are TGCGCCAGCAGCGGGCCGGGACAGGAGCAGTACTTC. Translated, it gives CASSGPGQEQYF.

Worth noting for this clone: The germline gene is not matched at one end of the junction; a read error may be the cause. J is TRBJ2-6 and V is TRBV7-6; D is ambiguous. The CDR3 consists of 12 residues. Germline V gene data show CDR1 as SGHVS and CDR2 as FNYEAQ. The CDR3 DNA is TGTGCCAGCATGTCTGAGGCCAACGTCCTGACTTTC. Protein sequence: CASMSEANVLTF.

A few counts support this clone. The chain employs TRBV2 and TRBJ2-2; 12 positions agree with TRBD2. This CDR3 is built from 17 residues. Per germline, CDR1 SNHLY and CDR2 FYNNEI. V trimming: 5 bases; J trimming: 0 bases; junction bases outside the gene matches: 4. The CDR3 DNA reads as TGTGCCAGCAGTTGGACTAGCGGGGCACCGAACACCGGGGAGCTGTTTTTT. Translating gives CASSWTSGAPNTGELFF.

This chain joins TRBV5-1 and TRBJ2-1; D perhaps matches TRBD2 (5 bases). Germline loops: CDR1 SGHRS, CDR2 YFSETQ. V was shortened by 2 bases and J by 9 bases, with 6 bases between the two germline ends. This CDR3 contains 11 residues. CDR3 sequence: CASSLRGEQFF. CDR3 nucleotides: TGCGCCAGCAGCTTACGGGGTGAGCAGTTCTTC.

CDR3 amino acids: CATSPRRAGGTEAFF. The CDR3 DNA is TGTGCCACCAGCCCGAGACGGGCAGGGGGCACTGAAGCTTTCTTT. The V call is TRBV15, the J call TRBJ1-1, with TRBD1 matching over 7 bases. CDR1 and CDR2 from the germline V gene are LNHNV and YYDKDF (reference sequence). V dropped 5 bases and J dropped 4; count of bases not matched to a gene: 10. CDR3 length: 15 amino acids. Filled out from reference TRBV15 and TRBJ1-1, the complete variable domain reads DAMVIQNPRYQVTQFGKPVTLSCSQTLNHNVMYWYQQKSSQAPKLLFHYYDKDFNNEADTPDNFQSRRPNTSFCFLDIRSPGLGDTAMYLCATSPRRAGGTEAFFGQGTRLTVV.

The genes are TRBV11-2 and TRBJ2-7; D is tentatively TRBD1 or TRBD2 (6 bases each). Germline assignment: CDR1 SGHAT and CDR2 FQNNGV. This CDR3 region has 16 residues. V was trimmed by 1 base and J by 0 bases, leaving 13 bases between them. The CDR3: CASSLVIGGPSYEQYF. In DNA form, the CDR3 reads TGTGCCAGCAGCTTAGTTATCGGGGGCCCCTCCTACGAGCAGTACTTC.

There are a few counts of this clone. The chain recombines TRBV7-8 with TRBJ2-3, with TRBD2 as a possible D gene (5 bases). The length of the CDR3 is 15 residues. Trimming stripped 2 bases from V and 4 bases from J, with 13 bases between. Per germline, CDR1 SGHVS and CDR2 FQNEAQ. CDR3 sequence (DNA): TGTGCCAGCAGCTTAAGCTGGGAGAGGGCAGATACGCAGTATTTT. Its translation is CASSLSWERADTQYF.

V and J are TRBV7-3 and TRBJ2-3, with D perhaps TRBD1 or TRBD2 (5 bases each). Germline lookup yields CDR1 SGHTA and CDR2 FQGTGA. V was trimmed by 4 bases and J by 0 bases, leaving 11 bases between them. This CDR3 is 15 amino acids long. For the CDR3, the DNA is TGTGCCAGCAGCTCGGGACCGCACAGCACAGATACGCAGTATTTT. Translation: CASSSGPHSTDTQYF.

The chain joins TRBV7-9 to TRBJ1-5; D is undetermined. This CDR3 is built from 17 residues. Germline assignment: CDR1 SEHNR and CDR2 FQNEAQ (reference sequence). The V and J ends lost 1 base and 0 bases respectively, with 13 bases between them. The CDR3 sequence is CASSLGRDFGSNQPQHF. In nucleotides, the CDR3 is TGTGCCAGCAGCTTAGGTAGGGATTTTGGTAGCAATCAGCCCCAGCATTTT.

The sample holds one count of this clone. V and J are TRBV11-2 and TRBJ2-3; D uncertain. This CDR3 has 13 amino acids. The V and J ends lost 5 bases and 1 base respectively, with 7 bases between them. Germline V lookup: CDR1 SGHAT, CDR2 FQNNGV. DNA for the CDR3: TGTGCCAGCAGCCCCCCGGGCACAGATACGCAGTATTTT. Protein: CASSPPGTDTQYF.

The chain carries TRBV27 and TRBJ1-1; 10 bases line up with TRBD1. V lost 6 bases, J lost 6 bases, and 7 bases stayed unmatched. CDR1 and CDR2 from the germline V gene are MNHEY and SMNVEV (reference sequence). There are 14 residues in the CDR3. The chain's CDR3 is CASSTGTGAAEAFF. The CDR3 DNA sequence: TGTGCCAGCAGCACCGGGACAGGGGCGGCTGAAGCTTTCTTT.

The J gene is TRBJ2-5, the V gene TRBV6-6; TRBD2 is a possible D gene (5 bases). Trimming took 0 bases from V and 0 from J, leaving 11 bases between them. CDR3 size: 16 residues. CDR1 and CDR2 from the germline V gene are MNHNY and SVGAGI (reference sequence). The CDR3 DNA sequence: TGTGCCAGCAGTTACTCGGGCGGGCAGAACCAAGAGACCCAGTACTTC. Its protein product is CASSYSGGQNQETQYF.

The rearrangement uses TRBV7-9 and TRBJ2-1; no reliable D call. This CDR3 is built from 11 residues. Trimming left V 1 base short and J 8 bases short, with 3 bases between. CDR1 and CDR2 (germline): SEHNR, FQNEAQ (reference sequence). The CDR3 here is CASSLVHEQFF. The CDR3 bases are TGTGCCAGCAGCTTAGTTCATGAGCAGTTCTTC.

The J gene is TRBJ1-1, the V gene TRBV11-2; D is unresolved. Trimming shortened V by 3 bases and J by 8 bases, and 7 bases separated the two germline ends. Germline V gives CDR1 SGHAT, CDR2 FQNNGV. This CDR3 has 11 residues. The CDR3 sequence: CASSLGFEAFF. Written as DNA, the CDR3 is TGTGCCAGCAGCTTGGGCTTCGAAGCTTTCTTT. Based on the CDR3 plus reference TRBV11-2 and TRBJ1-1, the full variable domain is EAGVAQSPRYKIIEKRQSVAFWCNPISGHATLYWYQQILGQGPKLLIQFQNNGVVDDSQLPKDRFSAERLKGVDSTLKIQPAKLEDSAVYLCASSLGFEAFFGQGTRLTVV.

V and J are TRBV7-9 and TRBJ2-7; D is undetermined. This CDR3 comprises 11 residues. The germline V and J ends were trimmed by 5 bases and 6 bases, with 8 bases remaining between them. The V gene's germline CDR1 is SEHNR and CDR2 FQNEAQ (reference sequence). The DNA for the CDR3 is TGTGCCAGCAGCGATTGGCTCGAGCAGTACTTC. As protein: CASSDWLEQYF. The complete variable domain, with remaining parts taken from reference TRBV7-9 and TRBJ2-7, reads DTGVSQNPRHKITKRGQNVTFRCDPISEHNRLYWYRQTLGQGPEFLTYFQNEAQLEKSRLLSDRFSAERPKGSFSTLEIQRTEQGDSAMYLCASSDWLEQYFGPGTRLTVT.

This chain links TRBV6-1 with TRBJ2-1; D is perhaps TRBD2 (5 bases). The V and J ends lost 8 bases and 3 bases respectively, with 17 bases between them. Germline V gene lookup returns CDR1 MNHNS and CDR2 SASEGT. The CDR3 loop spans 15 amino acids. The DNA of the CDR3 is TGTGCCAGCCGAGTGGCTTTTAGCGACTACAATGAGCAGTTCTTC. Residues: CASRVAFSDYNEQFF.

The chain links TRBV28 to TRBJ2-6, with D uncertain. In germline, CDR1 is MDHEN, CDR2 SYDVKM. There are 16 residues in the CDR3. V lost 4 bases and J lost 0, with 10 bases in between. The CDR3 coding sequence is TGTGCCAGCAGTTATGGCAGTTTCTCTGGGGCCAACGTCCTGACTTTC. Its translation: CASSYGSFSGANVLTF.

V usage is TRBV7-8 and J usage is TRBJ2-5; 12 bases fit TRBD2. Looked up from germline, CDR1 is SGHVS and CDR2 is FQNEAQ. V was pared by 7 bases and J by 5 bases, with 8 bases of the junction left unmatched. The CDR3 runs to 15 residues. The CDR3 nucleotides read TGTGCCAGCAACCTACTAGCGGGGGGATGGGAGACCCAGTACTTC. Its translation: CASNLLAGGWETQYF.

The chain links TRBV5-4 to TRBJ1-2; the match to TRBD1 covers 8 bases. CDR3 size: 16 residues. The germline V gene encodes CDR1 SGHNT and CDR2 YYREEE (reference sequence). Trimming cost V 1 base and J 1 base; bases outside gene matches: 6. CDR3 loop: CASSLYPDRVNYGYTF. The CDR3 DNA sequence: TGTGCCAGCAGCTTGTATCCGGACAGGGTTAACTATGGCTACACCTTC.

This clone was seen a single time. This sequence joins TRBV7-9 and TRBJ1-2; D gene ambiguous. Between the trimmed V and J ends, which lost 2 bases and 6 bases, there was a span of 10 bases. The CDR3 consists of 13 residues. Germline V CDR1 and CDR2: SEHNR, FQNEAQ (reference sequence). CDR3 residues: CASSLRVVNGYTF. For the CDR3, the DNA is TGTGCCAGCAGCTTAAGGGTGGTGAATGGCTACACCTTC.

The V call is TRBV20-1, the J call TRBJ1-1; TRBD1 is a possible D gene (6 bases). The V and J ends lost 5 bases and 11 bases respectively, with 15 bases between them. The CDR3 has 11 residues. CDR1 and CDR2 (germline): DFQATT, SNEGSKA (reference sequence). CDR3: CSAVGHSRAFF. CDR3 nucleotide sequence: TGCAGTGCTGTGGGACACTCTAGGGCTTTCTTT.

This chain uses TRBV4-1 with TRBJ2-3, with D uncertain. The CDR3 runs 15 residues. Trimming left V 1 base short and J 2 bases short, with 10 bases between. Germline V gene data show CDR1 as MGHRA and CDR2 as YSYEKL. CDR3 bases: TGCGCCAGCAGCCAAGGGTGGTTAAACACAGATACGCAGTATTTT. Translated, it gives CASSQGWLNTDTQYF.

The chain couples TRBV7-2 to TRBJ2-7; D ambiguous. With 3 bases removed from V and 7 bases from J, the gap between germline ends came to 22 bases. The CDR3 spans 16 residues. CDR1 is SGHTA and CDR2 is FQGNSA in the germline V gene. CDR3 loop: CASSFPPYHPSREQYF. CDR3 in DNA: TGTGCCAGCAGCTTCCCGCCCTACCACCCCTCGCGAGAGCAGTACTTC. Looking up the rest from reference TRBV7-2 and TRBJ2-7 gives the full variable domain: GAGVSQSPSNKVTEKGKDVELRCDPISGHTALYWYRQSLGQGLEFLIYFQGNSAPDKSGLPSDRFSAERTGGSVSTLTIQRTQQEDSAVYLCASSFPPYHPSREQYFGPGTRLTVT.

This chain joins TRBV5-5 and TRBJ2-7; 7 bases are shared with TRBD2. The CDR3 totals 15 residues. V gave up 3 bases and J gave up 0 bases; unmatched junction bases: 6. CDR1 and CDR2 from the germline V gene are SGHKS and YYEKEE (reference sequence). The CDR3 nucleotides read TGTGCCAGCAGCTCTACTAGCGCCTTCTCCTACGAGCAGTACTTC. It is translated as CASSSTSAFSYEQYF.

The rearrangement uses TRBV7-9 and TRBJ2-7; D assignment may be TRBD1 or TRBD2 (5 bases each). CDR3 length: 13 residues. V lost 2 bases and J lost 3, with 8 bases in between. Germline loops: CDR1 SEHNR, CDR2 FQNEAQ (reference sequence). CDR3 nucleotide sequence: TGTGCCAGCAGCTTACAGGGAGACTACGAGCAGTACTTC. Translation: CASSLQGDYEQYF.

The gene calls are TRBV5-1 and TRBJ2-1; TRBD2 aligns across 7 bases. This CDR3 contains 15 residues. Per germline, CDR1 SGHRS and CDR2 YFSETQ. Germline trimming cut 2 bases from V and 5 bases from J; bases unmatched to any gene: 7. This chain's CDR3 is CASSLAGTTNNEQFF. CDR3 bases: TGCGCCAGCAGCTTAGCCGGGACTACAAACAATGAGCAGTTCTTC.

The V and J genes are TRBV7-9 and TRBJ1-6; 9 bases line up with TRBD1. The CDR3 sequence is 16 residues long. Germline-derived CDR1 and CDR2 are SEHNR and FQNEAQ (reference sequence). V lost 5 bases to trimming and J lost 4 bases; unmatched junction nucleotides: 6. CDR3 in DNA: TGTGCCAGCAGCGGGACAGGGCTAGGTTATAATTCACCCCTCCACTTT. It specifies CASSGTGLGYNSPLHF.

V is TRBV6-6 and J is TRBJ2-7; a weak D match, TRBD1 (5 bases). Germline CDR1 is MNHNY and CDR2 is SVGAGI (reference sequence). There are 13 residues in the CDR3. Trimming removed 7 bases at V and 4 bases at J, with 14 bases between. The CDR3 bases are TGTGCCAGCAAGTACAGGTTAGAATACGAGCAGTACTTC. It is translated as CASKYRLEYEQYF.

The genes are TRBV2 and TRBJ1-2, with D possibly being TRBD1 (5 bases). Germline CDR1 is SNHLY and CDR2 is FYNNEI. V lost 6 bases to trimming and J lost 1 base, with 12 bases between them. This CDR3 has 14 amino acids. The CDR3 region has the DNA TGTGCCAGCAGACACAGGAGTTATAACTATGGCTACACCTTC. It codes for CASRHRSYNYGYTF.